These 9 T cell receptor beta chains were sequenced from one sample in a study of T-cell memory formation after mild COVID-19. TCRdb recomputed calls from the 5' RACE reads with MiXCR, one row per CDR3 protein. In the table there are roughly 240,000 distinct CDR3 sequences, just over 15% of which are singletons. The specimen sequenced was PBMCs or a T cell subset sorted from them (not recorded which). The receptors shown here come from an adult woman who had mild COVID-19 (a few samples of this study predate the infection). Cell type and time point are not known.

The chain links TRBV11-2 to TRBJ2-4; 9 bases line up with TRBD2. The CDR3 has 15 residues. The V gene's germline CDR1 is SGHAT and CDR2 FQNNGV. V shed 6 bases, J shed 1 base, and the junction held 4 bases outside the gene matches. The CDR3 protein is CASSLAGNAKNIQYF. The CDR3 nucleotides are TGTGCCAGCAGTCTAGCGGGGAATGCCAAAAACATTCAGTACTTC. Using reference TRBV11-2 and TRBJ2-4 for the parts outside the CDR3, the full variable domain is EAGVAQSPRYKIIEKRQSVAFWCNPISGHATLYWYQQILGQGPKLLIQFQNNGVVDDSQLPKDRFSAERLKGVDSTLKIQPAKLEDSAVYLCASSLAGNAKNIQYFGAGTRLSVL.

This clonotype showed up just a few times. The chain links TRBV12-3 or TRBV12-4 to TRBJ1-6; no clear D. The CDR3 is made up of 15 amino acids. Trimming took 2 bases from V and 4 from J, leaving 9 bases between them. The CDR3 protein is CASSLLGLYNSPLHF. The CDR3 coding sequence is TGTGCCAGCAGTTTACTTGGACTGTATAATTCACCCCTCCACTTT.

The chain employs TRBV19 and TRBJ1-2; 8 positions agree with TRBD1. V lost 8 bases to trimming and J lost 8 bases; unmatched junction nucleotides: 7. Germline V lookup: CDR1 LNHDA, CDR2 SQIVND (reference sequence). The CDR3 extends over 12 amino acids. The CDR3 region has the DNA TGTGCCAGTCGCCCAGGGGGCGGCGGCTACACCTTC. The encoded protein is CASRPGGGGYTF.

This clonotype was observed a few times. J is TRBJ1-5 and V is TRBV4-3, with D unclear. This CDR3 is 13 amino acids long. Germline CDR1 LGHNA, CDR2 YSLEER. V was cut by 3 bases and J by 4 bases, with 7 bases left in between. The CDR3 sequence is CASSQAVNQPQHF. The CDR3 coding sequence is TGCGCCAGCAGCCAGGCGGTAAATCAGCCCCAGCATTTT.

This clonotype was observed a handful of times. The chain is built from TRBV9 and TRBJ1-2, with 7 bases identical to TRBD1. The CDR3 consists of 14 residues. With V trimmed by 3 bases and J by 5 bases, 7 bases remained unmatched. Looked up from germline, CDR1 is SGDLS and CDR2 is YYNGEE. The DNA for the CDR3 is TGTGCCAGCAGCGGACACCTGACAGGGTATGGCTACACCTTC. It is translated as CASSGHLTGYGYTF.

In this sample, this clonotype turned up a few times. The J gene is TRBJ2-5, the V gene TRBV27; 11 bases fit TRBD2. The CDR3 is 13 residues long. V lost 5 bases and J lost 7; bases outside the gene matches: 3. CDR1 MNHEY and CDR2 SMNVEV come from the germline V gene (reference sequence). The CDR3 sequence is CASSPGTSGTQYF. The CDR3 DNA reads as TGTGCCAGCAGTCCCGGGACTAGCGGGACCCAGTACTTC.

Only a few counts were recorded for this clonotype. The chain uses TRBV9 and TRBJ2-1, with 8 positions matching TRBD2. V was pared by 4 bases and J by 6 bases, with 12 bases of the junction left unmatched. The CDR3 has 16 residues. CDR1 SGDLS and CDR2 YYNGEE come from the germline V gene. The CDR3 coding sequence is TGTGCCAGCAGCAGGACAGCGGGAGTTATTGTCAATGAGCAGTTCTTC. Protein sequence: CASSRTAGVIVNEQFF.

The CDR3 is CASSQAIPRGIFSEAFF. Written as DNA, the CDR3 is TGCGCCAGCAGCCAAGCTATCCCCCGGGGTATATTTTCTGAAGCTTTCTTT. The V and J genes are TRBV4-1 and TRBJ1-1; D is ambiguous. This CDR3 region has 17 residues. The germline V and J ends were trimmed by 1 base and 6 bases, with 21 bases remaining between them. CDR1 and CDR2 (germline): MGHRA, YSYEKL.

In its sample, this clonotype was seen a few times. The chain is built from TRBV5-1 and TRBJ2-3, with 8 bases lining up with TRBD2. The CDR3 loop spans 15 amino acids. CDR1 and CDR2 from the germline V gene are SGHRS and YFSETQ. J was trimmed by 3 bases and V by 6 bases; bases with no gene match: 9. The CDR3 loop reads CASTLGLAHTDTQYF. Written as DNA, the CDR3 is TGCGCCAGCACACTAGGACTAGCTCATACAGATACGCAGTATTTT.